This T cell receptor (beta chain) was captured by sequencing in a study of blood T cell repertoires in COVID-19. About the study: The United States, Italy and Spain were the sources of the acute and convalescent COVID-19 samples. From T cells, B-cell-depleted T cells, or PBMCs came the material, which was cDNA or gDNA.

This clone showed up just once. In the authors' methods: Scientists estimated how many nucleated cells there were by amplifying reference gene primers. Profiled with immunoSEQ multiplex PCR; TCRdb holds only in-frame clones, not every one. V, J and clone size are taken as reported in that table, and D and trimming were inferred from the DNA itself. The sample carries 220,000 or so clones, approximately 80% recorded once. The TCR sequence derives from a woman aged 55 to 70 who had recovered from COVID-19. Sequences were obtained from peripheral blood.

In nucleotides, the CDR3 is TGTGCCAGCAGGACCGGGACAGGAGATTCACCCCTCCACTTT. Protein sequence: CASRTGTGDSPLHF. The rearrangement uses TRBV2 and TRBJ1-6; 8 bases map to TRBD1. CDR1 and CDR2 (germline): SNHLY, FYNNEI. V lost 6 bases to trimming and J lost 8 bases; unmatched junction nucleotides: 6. The CDR3 length is 14 residues.